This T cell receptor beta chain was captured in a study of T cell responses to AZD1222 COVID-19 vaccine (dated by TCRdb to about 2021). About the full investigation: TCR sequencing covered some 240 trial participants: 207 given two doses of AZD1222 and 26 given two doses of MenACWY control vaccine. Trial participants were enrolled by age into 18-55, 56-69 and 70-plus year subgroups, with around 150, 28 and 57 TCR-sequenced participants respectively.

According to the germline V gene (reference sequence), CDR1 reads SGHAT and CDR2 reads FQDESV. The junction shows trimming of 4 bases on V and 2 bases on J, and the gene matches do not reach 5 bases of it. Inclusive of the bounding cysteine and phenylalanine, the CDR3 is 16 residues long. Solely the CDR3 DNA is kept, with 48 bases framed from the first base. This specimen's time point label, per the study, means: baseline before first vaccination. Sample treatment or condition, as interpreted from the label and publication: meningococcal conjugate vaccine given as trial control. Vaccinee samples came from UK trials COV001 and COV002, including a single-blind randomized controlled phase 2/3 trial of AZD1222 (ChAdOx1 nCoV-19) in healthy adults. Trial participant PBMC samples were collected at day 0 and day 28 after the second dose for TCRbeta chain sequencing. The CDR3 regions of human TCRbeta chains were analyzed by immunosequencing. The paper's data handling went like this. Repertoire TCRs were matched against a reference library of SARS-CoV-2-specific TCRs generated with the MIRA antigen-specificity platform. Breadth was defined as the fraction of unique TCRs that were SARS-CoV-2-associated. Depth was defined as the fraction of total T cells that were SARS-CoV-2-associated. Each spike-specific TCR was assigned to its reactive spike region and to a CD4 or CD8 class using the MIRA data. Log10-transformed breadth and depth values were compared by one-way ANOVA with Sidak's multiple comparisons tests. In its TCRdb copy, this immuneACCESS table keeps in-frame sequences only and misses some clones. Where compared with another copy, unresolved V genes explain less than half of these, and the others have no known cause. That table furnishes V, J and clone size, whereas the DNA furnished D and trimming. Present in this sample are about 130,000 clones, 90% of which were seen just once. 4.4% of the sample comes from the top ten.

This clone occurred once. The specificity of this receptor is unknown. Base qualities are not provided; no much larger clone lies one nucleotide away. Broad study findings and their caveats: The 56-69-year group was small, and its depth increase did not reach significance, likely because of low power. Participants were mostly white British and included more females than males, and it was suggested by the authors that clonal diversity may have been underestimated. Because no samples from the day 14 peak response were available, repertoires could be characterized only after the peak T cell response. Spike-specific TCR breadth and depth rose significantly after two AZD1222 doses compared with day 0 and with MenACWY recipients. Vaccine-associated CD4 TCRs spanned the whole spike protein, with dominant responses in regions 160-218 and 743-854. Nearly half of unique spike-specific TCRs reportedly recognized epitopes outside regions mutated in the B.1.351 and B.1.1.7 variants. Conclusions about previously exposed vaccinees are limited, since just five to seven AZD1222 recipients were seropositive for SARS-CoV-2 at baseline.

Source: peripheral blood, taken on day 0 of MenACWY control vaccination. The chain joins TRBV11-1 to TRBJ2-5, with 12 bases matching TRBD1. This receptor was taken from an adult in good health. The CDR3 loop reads CASSWGDRGLQETQYF. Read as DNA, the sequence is TGTGCCAGCAGCTGGGGGGACAGGGGGCTTCAAGAGACCCAGTACTTC.